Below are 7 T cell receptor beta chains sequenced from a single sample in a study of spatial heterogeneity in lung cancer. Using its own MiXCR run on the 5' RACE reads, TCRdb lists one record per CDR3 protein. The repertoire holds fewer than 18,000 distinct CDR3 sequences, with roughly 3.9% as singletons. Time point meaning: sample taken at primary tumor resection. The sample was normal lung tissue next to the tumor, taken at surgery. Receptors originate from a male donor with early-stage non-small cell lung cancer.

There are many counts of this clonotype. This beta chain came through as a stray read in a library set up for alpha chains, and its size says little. CDR3 DNA: TGTGCCAGCTCACCAAACGCGAACACTGAAGCTTTCTTT. Translated: CASSPNANTEAFF. V usage is TRBV18 and J usage is TRBJ1-1, with D uncertain. This CDR3 is built from 13 residues. The germline CDR1 and CDR2 sequences are KGHSH and LQKENI. V lost 2 bases and J 1 base, leaving 5 bases between the germline ends.

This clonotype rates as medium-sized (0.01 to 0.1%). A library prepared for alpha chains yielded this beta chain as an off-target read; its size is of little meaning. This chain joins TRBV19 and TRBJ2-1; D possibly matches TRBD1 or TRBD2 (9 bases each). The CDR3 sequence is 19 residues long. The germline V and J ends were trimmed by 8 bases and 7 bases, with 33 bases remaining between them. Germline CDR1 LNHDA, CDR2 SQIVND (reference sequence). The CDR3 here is CASRLAGQGSGTSQNEQFF. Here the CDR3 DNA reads TGTGCCAGTCGTTTAGCGGGACAGGGCTCCGGGACTAGCCAAAATGAGCAGTTCTTC.

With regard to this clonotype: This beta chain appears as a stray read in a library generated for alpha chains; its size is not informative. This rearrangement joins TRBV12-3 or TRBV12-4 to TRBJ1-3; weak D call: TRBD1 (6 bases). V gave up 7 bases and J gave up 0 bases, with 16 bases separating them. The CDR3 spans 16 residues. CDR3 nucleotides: TGTGCCAGCACCAAAGGACAGTTCTTCTCTGGAAACACCATATATTTT. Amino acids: CASTKGQFFSGNTIYF.

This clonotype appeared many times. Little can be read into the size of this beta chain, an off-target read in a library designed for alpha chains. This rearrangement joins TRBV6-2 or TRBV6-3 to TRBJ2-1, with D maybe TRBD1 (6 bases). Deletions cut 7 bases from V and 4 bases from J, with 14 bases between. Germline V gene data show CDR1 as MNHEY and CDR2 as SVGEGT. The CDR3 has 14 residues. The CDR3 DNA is TGTGCCAGCAATGATGTACAGGGATACAATGAGCAGTTCTTC. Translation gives CASNDVQGYNEQFF.

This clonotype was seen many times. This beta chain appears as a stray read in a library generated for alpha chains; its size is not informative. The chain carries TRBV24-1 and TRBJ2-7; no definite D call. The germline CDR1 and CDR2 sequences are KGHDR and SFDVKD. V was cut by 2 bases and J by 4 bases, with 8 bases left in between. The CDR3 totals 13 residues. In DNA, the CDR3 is TGTGCCACCAGTGATTCGATGGAGTACGAGCAGTACTTC. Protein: CATSDSMEYEQYF.

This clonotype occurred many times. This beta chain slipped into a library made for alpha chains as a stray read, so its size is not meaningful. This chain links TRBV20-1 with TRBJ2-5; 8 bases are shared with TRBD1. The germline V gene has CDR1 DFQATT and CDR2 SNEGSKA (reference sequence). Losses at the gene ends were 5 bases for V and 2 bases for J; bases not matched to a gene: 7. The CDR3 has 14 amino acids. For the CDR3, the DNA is TGCAGTGCTCCCGACAGGGGTAGTCAAGAGACCCAGTACTTC. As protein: CSAPDRGSQETQYF.

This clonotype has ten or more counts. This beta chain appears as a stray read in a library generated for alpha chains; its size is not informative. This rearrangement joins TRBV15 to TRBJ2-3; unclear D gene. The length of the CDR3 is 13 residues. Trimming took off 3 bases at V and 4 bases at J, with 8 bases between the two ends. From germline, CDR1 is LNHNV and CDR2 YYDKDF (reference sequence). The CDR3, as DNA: TGTGCCACCAGCAGGGCCGGCCCAGATACGCAGTATTTT. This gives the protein CATSRAGPDTQYF.